These 31 T cell receptor beta chains came from one sample sequenced in a study of blood T cell repertoires in COVID-19. Clones were read by immunoSEQ multiplex PCR, and TCRdb kept only the in-frame ones, dropping some. This sample has 200,000 to 250,000 clones, with approximately 86% found just once. The sequenced sample consisted of PBMCs or T cells enriched from blood (not recorded which). Source of these receptors: a woman between 50 and 59 years old who had recovered from COVID-19.

The rearrangement links TRBV28 to TRBJ2-7, with 11 bases that match TRBD2. The CDR3 covers 15 residues. V was clipped by 5 bases and J by 6 bases; unmatched bases: 9. Germline lookup yields CDR1 MDHEN and CDR2 SYDVKM. The CDR3 DNA is TGTGCCAGCAGTCGGCAACTAGCGGGAGCGGGCGAGCAGTACTTC. The encoded protein is CASSRQLAGAGEQYF.

The chain links TRBV5-8 to TRBJ2-5, with TRBD2 matching 12 bases. CDR3 length: 16 amino acids. Germline CDR1 and CDR2: SGHTS and YDEGEE. Trimming cost V 3 bases and J 2 bases; bases outside gene matches: 5. The CDR3: CASSSGLAGQQETQYF. CDR3 coding DNA: TGTGCCAGCAGCTCCGGACTAGCGGGGCAACAAGAGACCCAGTACTTC.

The V gene is TRBV28, the J gene TRBJ1-5, with TRBD1 matching over 8 bases. With V trimmed by 0 bases and J by 7 bases, 8 bases remained unmatched. The CDR3 loop spans 16 amino acids. Germline V gives CDR1 MDHEN, CDR2 SYDVKM. This chain's CDR3 is CASSLWGRGREQPQHF. The CDR3 DNA reads as TGTGCCAGCAGTTTATGGGGCAGGGGGCGCGAACAGCCCCAGCATTTT.

The chain joins TRBV23-1 to TRBJ1-5; a possible D gene is TRBD1 (5 bases). TRBV23-1 is flagged as an ORF with uncertain function. V was clipped by 1 base and J by 0 bases, with 13 bases between them. The CDR3 is 17 amino acids. The CDR3 DNA reads TGCGCCAGCAGTCAATGGGGCAGAAGATATAGCAATCAGCCCCAGCATTTT. The encoded protein is CASSQWGRRYSNQPQHF.

The rearrangement links TRBV9 to TRBJ2-3, with a weak D call TRBD2 (6 bases). The CDR3 spans 17 residues. CDR1 SGDLS and CDR2 YYNGEE come from the germline V gene. V was trimmed by 3 bases and J by 5 bases, leaving 22 bases between them. CDR3 DNA sequence: TGTGCCAGCAGCGCGGGGCTAGCGTCCGGGCTGGGAGATACGCAGTATTTT. Translated, it gives CASSAGLASGLGDTQYF.

The J gene is TRBJ2-7, the V gene TRBV11-2; 8 positions match TRBD1. V lost 1 base and J lost 5; bases outside the gene matches: 4. Looked up from germline, CDR1 is SGHAT and CDR2 is FQNNGV. The CDR3 has 14 residues. The CDR3 loop is CASSLGQGSDEQYF. The CDR3 DNA sequence: TGTGCCAGCAGCTTAGGACAGGGGAGCGACGAGCAGTACTTC. Filled out from reference TRBV11-2 and TRBJ2-7, the complete variable domain reads EAGVAQSPRYKIIEKRQSVAFWCNPISGHATLYWYQQILGQGPKLLIQFQNNGVVDDSQLPKDRFSAERLKGVDSTLKIQPAKLEDSAVYLCASSLGQGSDEQYFGPGTRLTVT.

The chain is built from TRBV7-9 and TRBJ1-2; D may be TRBD1 (6 bases). CDR3 length: 15 amino acids. Germline CDR1 SEHNR, CDR2 FQNEAQ (reference sequence). V gave up 5 bases and J gave up 8 bases, with 21 bases separating them. CDR3 sequence (DNA): TGTGCCAGCAGCCAACAATTGAGGGGGACGAGGGGCTACACCTTC. Its translation: CASSQQLRGTRGYTF.

This clone was seen a single time. V and J are TRBV7-9 and TRBJ2-2, with 10 bases matching TRBD2. The junction had 12 bases not matched to a gene; V was cut back by 4 bases and J by 7 bases. CDR3 length: 17 residues. Germline CDR1 SEHNR, CDR2 FQNEAQ (reference sequence). The CDR3 region is CASSSLAGDEIGGELFF. For the CDR3, the DNA is TGTGCCAGCAGCTCCCTAGCGGGGGACGAAATTGGCGGGGAGCTGTTTTTT.

The chain joins TRBV3-1 (or the pseudogene TRBV3-2) to TRBJ1-6, with D tentatively TRBD1 (5 bases). The CDR3 runs 13 residues. V was trimmed by 7 bases and J by 13 bases, leaving 17 bases between them. Germline lookup yields CDR1 LGHDT and CDR2 YNNKEL (reference sequence). The CDR3 nucleotides read TGTGCCAGCATTGGCAGGGAAGGGTCCCCCCTCCACTTT. Encoded protein: CASIGREGSPLHF.

The rearrangement uses TRBV6-4 and TRBJ2-7; D might be TRBD2 (5 bases). This CDR3 region has 13 residues. Trimming took off 6 bases at V and 5 bases at J, with 14 bases between the two ends. Germline lookup yields CDR1 MRHNA and CDR2 SNTAGT. CDR3 protein: CASSRGEEHEQYF. In DNA, the CDR3 is TGTGCCAGCAGCCGGGGAGAGGAGCACGAGCAGTACTTC.

V and J are TRBV29-1 and TRBJ2-3, with D possibly being TRBD1 (5 bases). CDR3 length: 13 amino acids. Germline V gene data show CDR1 as SQVTM and CDR2 as ANQGSEA. Trimming stripped 2 bases from V and 1 base from J, with 7 bases between. CDR3 DNA: TGCAGCGTTGAAATCAGGGGCACAGATACGCAGTATTTT. It codes for CSVEIRGTDTQYF.

V usage is TRBV28 and J usage is TRBJ2-7; 11 bases align to TRBD1. The CDR3 covers 15 residues. Germline V gene lookup returns CDR1 MDHEN and CDR2 SYDVKM. V shed 8 bases and J 3 bases; nucleotides not matched to a gene: 9. The chain's CDR3 is CASSEPGQGVYEQYF. CDR3 DNA sequence: TGTGCCAGCTCCGAACCGGGACAGGGGGTCTACGAGCAGTACTTC.

The sample holds a few counts of this clone. The genes are TRBV7-3 and TRBJ2-2; TRBD2 aligns across 14 bases. V lost 5 bases, J lost 5 bases, and 10 bases stayed unmatched. The CDR3 has 18 residues. CDR1 and CDR2 from the germline V gene are SGHTA and FQGTGA. The CDR3: CASSQGGLAGALTGELFF. Written as DNA, the CDR3 is TGTGCCAGCAGCCAAGGGGGACTAGCGGGAGCTCTTACCGGGGAGCTGTTTTTT. The variable domain in full, with the rest retrieved from reference TRBV7-3 and TRBJ2-2, is GAGVSQTPSNKVTEKGKYVELRCDPISGHTALYWYRQSLGQGPEFLIYFQGTGAADDSGLPNDRFFAVRPEGSVSTLKIQRTERGDSAVYLCASSQGGLAGALTGELFFGEGSRLTVL.

This CDR3 reads CASSGQVDNEQFF. CDR3 bases: TGTGCCAGCAGTGGTCAGGTGGACAATGAGCAGTTCTTC. The chain recombines TRBV2 with TRBJ2-1; D not certain. The CDR3 contains 13 residues. Germline V gene data show CDR1 as SNHLY and CDR2 as FYNNEI. Between the trimmed V and J ends, which lost 4 bases and 5 bases, there was a span of 9 bases.

This clone was seen more than once but under ten times. CDR3 in amino acids: CASSYRGIGAPNQPQHF. As DNA, the CDR3 is TGTGCCAGCAGTTACCGGGGGATCGGGGCCCCCAATCAGCCCCAGCATTTT. This sequence joins TRBV6-2 or TRBV6-3 and TRBJ1-5; tentatively, D is TRBD1 (5 bases). This CDR3 has 17 amino acids. The V gene lost 2 bases and the J gene lost 3 bases, with 17 bases spanning the gap. Per germline, CDR1 MNHEY and CDR2 SVGEGT.

The chain recombines TRBV6-1 with TRBJ2-3; 14 nucleotides align to TRBD2. The CDR3 consists of 17 residues. Germline V gene data show CDR1 as MNHNS and CDR2 as SASEGT. The junction had 5 bases not matched to a gene; V was cut back by 3 bases and J by 3 bases. CDR3 residues: CASSERTSGRRTDTQYF. DNA for the CDR3: TGTGCCAGCAGTGAGCGGACTAGCGGGAGGCGGACAGATACGCAGTATTTT.

This clone was observed a few times. This chain uses TRBV6-4 with TRBJ2-1; TRBD2 is a possible D gene (6 bases). CDR1 and CDR2 from the germline V gene are MRHNA and SNTAGT. V lost 0 bases and J 5 bases, leaving 14 bases between the germline ends. The CDR3 runs to 16 residues. CDR3 amino acids: CASSDSPGGPHNEQFF. In DNA form, the CDR3 reads TGTGCCAGCAGTGACTCTCCCGGAGGGCCTCACAATGAGCAGTTCTTC.

The chain is built from TRBV19 and TRBJ1-5; 7 bases are shared with TRBD1. The germline gives CDR1 LNHDA, CDR2 SQIVND (reference sequence). This CDR3 is 15 amino acids long. Losses at the gene ends were 4 bases for V and 2 bases for J; bases not matched to a gene: 5. In DNA, the CDR3 is TGTGCCAGTAGTACCCCAGGGACAGGCAATCAGCCCCAGCATTTT. This encodes CASSTPGTGNQPQHF.

The rearrangement joins TRBV18 to TRBJ1-6; 12 bases fit TRBD1. This CDR3 region has 15 residues. Germline loops: CDR1 KGHSH, CDR2 LQKENI. Trimming took 6 bases from V and 10 from J; bases not matched to a gene: 7. The CDR3: CASSRGTGGDSPLHF. The CDR3 region has the DNA TGTGCCAGCTCCAGAGGGACAGGGGGCGACTCACCCCTCCACTTT.

The genes are TRBV7-2 and TRBJ2-5; D uncertain. Germline V gene sequence: CDR1 SGHTA, CDR2 FQGNSA. The germline V and J ends were trimmed by 2 bases and 2 bases, with 15 bases remaining between them. The CDR3 loop spans 16 amino acids. As DNA, the CDR3 is TGTGCCAGCAGCTTACTCGCACGGGTAATTCAAGAGACCCAGTACTTC. Its protein product is CASSLLARVIQETQYF. Based on the CDR3 plus reference TRBV7-2 and TRBJ2-5, the full variable domain is GAGVSQSPSNKVTEKGKDVELRCDPISGHTALYWYRQSLGQGLEFLIYFQGNSAPDKSGLPSDRFSAERTGGSVSTLTIQRTQQEDSAVYLCASSLLARVIQETQYFGPGTRLLVL.

The CDR3: CASSSTFSVHTGELFF. In DNA form, the CDR3 reads TGTGCCAGCAGCTCCACCTTTAGCGTTCACACCGGGGAGCTGTTTTTT. The chain combines TRBV7-2 with TRBJ2-2; the D gene is possibly TRBD2 (5 bases). With 4 bases removed from V and 3 bases from J, the gap between germline ends came to 15 bases. There are 16 residues in the CDR3. Per germline, CDR1 SGHTA and CDR2 FQGNSA. The variable domain in full, completed from reference TRBV7-2 and TRBJ2-2, reads GAGVSQSPSNKVTEKGKDVELRCDPISGHTALYWYRQSLGQGLEFLIYFQGNSAPDKSGLPSDRFSAERTGGSVSTLTIQRTQQEDSAVYLCASSSTFSVHTGELFFGEGSRLTVL.

This chain links TRBV19 with TRBJ1-2; a possible D gene is TRBD1 (6 bases). The V gene lost 6 bases and the J gene lost 5 bases, with 16 bases spanning the gap. Germline CDR1 reads LNHDA; CDR2 reads SQIVND (reference sequence). The CDR3 extends over 14 amino acids. This chain's CDR3 is CASSIPGTQYGYTF. The CDR3 nucleotides read TGTGCCAGTAGCATTCCCGGGACACAGTATGGCTACACCTTC.

The J gene is TRBJ1-3, the V gene TRBV5-6, with D possibly being TRBD1 (6 bases). The length of the CDR3 is 17 residues. V was trimmed by 3 bases and J by 0 bases, leaving 16 bases between them. Germline V gives CDR1 SGHDT, CDR2 YYEEEE. The CDR3 bases are TGTGCCAGCAGCTACTTGGGTGGACAGTACTCTGGAAACACCATATATTTT. Residues: CASSYLGGQYSGNTIYF. Filled out from reference TRBV5-6 and TRBJ1-3, the complete variable domain reads DAGVTQSPTHLIKTRGQQVTLRCSPKSGHDTVSWYQQALGQGPQFIFQYYEEEERQRGNFPDRFSGHQFPNYSSELNVNALLLGDSALYLCASSYLGGQYSGNTIYFGEGSWLTVV.

This chain links TRBV19 with TRBJ1-5; maybe TRBD1 (5 bases). The V end was cut by 6 bases, the J end by 3 bases, with 15 bases between. The CDR3 totals 15 residues. The germline gives CDR1 LNHDA, CDR2 SQIVND (reference sequence). This CDR3 reads CASRRDRGVNQPQHF. The CDR3 coding sequence is TGTGCCAGTAGAAGGGACCGCGGGGTCAATCAGCCCCAGCATTTT.

The CDR3 spells CASSRPRGLAGTEQFF. CDR3 nucleotides: TGTGCCAGCAGCCGCCCACGGGGACTAGCGGGAACTGAGCAGTTCTTC. V is TRBV3-1 (or the pseudogene TRBV3-2) and J is TRBJ2-1; 13 bases are shared with TRBD2. Losses at the gene ends were 4 bases for V and 9 bases for J; bases not matched to a gene: 9. CDR1 LGHDT and CDR2 YNNKEL come from the germline V gene (reference sequence). The CDR3 extends over 16 amino acids.

The rearrangement joins TRBV5-1 to TRBJ1-1; perhaps TRBD1 as D (6 bases). Germline CDR1 SGHRS, CDR2 YFSETQ. V lost 5 bases to trimming and J lost 12 bases, with 20 bases between them. This CDR3 has 13 amino acids. CDR3 bases: TGCGCCAGCAGATCGGAGGACAGAAGGTCGTCTTTCTTT. Residues: CASRSEDRRSSFF.

The J gene is TRBJ1-6, the V gene TRBV18; tentatively, D is TRBD1 (6 bases). V lost 3 bases and J 7 bases, leaving 19 bases between the germline ends. This CDR3 has 17 amino acids. Per germline, CDR1 KGHSH and CDR2 LQKENI. Here the CDR3 reads CASSPVTGGLGNSPLHF. CDR3 DNA: TGTGCCAGCTCACCTGTGACAGGTGGATTAGGGAATTCACCCCTCCACTTT.

CDR3: CAISTNYEQYF. The DNA of the CDR3 is TGTGCCATCAGCACAAACTACGAGCAGTACTTC. J is TRBJ2-7 and V is TRBV10-3; no firm D call. This CDR3 comprises 11 residues. The V end was cut by 6 bases, the J end by 3 bases, with 6 bases between. In germline, CDR1 is ENHRY, CDR2 SYGVKD.

The rearrangement joins TRBV15 to TRBJ2-7; no clear D gene. This CDR3 has 15 amino acids. The V end was cut by 0 bases, the J end by 4 bases, with 13 bases between. Per the germline V gene, CDR1 is LNHNV and CDR2 is YYDKDF (reference sequence). CDR3 residues: CATSRDYPLSYEQYF. The CDR3 DNA reads as TGTGCCACCAGCAGAGATTATCCCCTATCGTACGAGCAGTACTTC.

This chain uses TRBV2 with TRBJ1-2, with 7 nucleotides matching TRBD1. Germline CDR1 is SNHLY and CDR2 is FYNNEI. CDR3 length: 13 amino acids. J was trimmed by 8 bases and V by 8 bases; bases with no gene match: 11. The CDR3, as DNA: TGTGCCAGCCGGGTAACAGGGGCGCAAGGCTACACCTTC. Protein product: CASRVTGAQGYTF.

The J gene is TRBJ2-1, the V gene TRBV10-3, with 8 nucleotides matching TRBD1. This CDR3 comprises 15 residues. CDR1 and CDR2 (germline): ENHRY, SYGVKD. V dropped 4 bases and J dropped 4; count of bases not matched to a gene: 6. As DNA, the CDR3 is TGTGCCATCAGTGGACAGGGGCCCGATTACAATGAGCAGTTCTTC. Its protein is CAISGQGPDYNEQFF.